These 4 T cell receptor beta chains came from one sample sequenced in a study of T cells in Graves' hyperthyroidism and ophthalmopathy. Researchers amplified the TCR beta CDR3 regions from RNA transcripts. The HTBI set primed first-round TCR CDR3 RT-PCR. TCRdb analysed the multiplex PCR reads with MiXCR anew, one entry per CDR3 protein. Here the sample spans hundreds of thousands of distinct CDR3 sequences, roughly 40% being singletons. Sequencing used blood. All receptors derive from a man between 18 and 29 years old with Graves' hyperthyroidism.

This clonotype was seen a handful of times. The chain recombines TRBV7-2 with TRBJ2-7; 9 positions agree with TRBD2. V trimming: 5 bases; J trimming: 1 base; junction bases outside the gene matches: 9. The CDR3 is 16 amino acids. The V gene's germline CDR1 is SGHTA and CDR2 FQGNSA. The CDR3 reads CASSPQGLAGSYEQYF. The CDR3 DNA reads as TGTGCCAGCAGCCCCCAGGGGCTAGCGGGATCCTACGAGCAGTACTTC.

This chain joins TRBV29-1 and TRBJ1-1; D is unclear. Trimming took 6 bases from V and 5 from J, leaving 19 bases between them. The germline gives CDR1 SQVTM, CDR2 ANQGSEA. This CDR3 comprises 14 residues. The CDR3 loop is CSVGLAGDGTEAFF. In nucleotides, the CDR3 is TGCAGCGTCGGACTAGCGGGAGATGGGACTGAAGCTTTCTTT.

The table lists this clonotype with many counts. This chain links TRBV20-1 with TRBJ2-7, with D perhaps matching TRBD1 (6 bases). The CDR3 runs 13 residues. CDR1 is DFQATT, CDR2 SNEGSKA, per germline (reference sequence). V gave up 4 bases and J gave up 3 bases, with 13 bases separating them. The chain's CDR3 is CSATQGSDYEQYF. The DNA for the CDR3 is TGCAGTGCTACACAGGGCAGCGACTACGAGCAGTACTTC.

This clonotype was counted at least ten times. This chain uses TRBV7-8 with TRBJ2-7; D perhaps matches TRBD1 (5 bases). The CDR3 length is 14 residues. Trimming pared 6 bases from V and 3 bases from J, leaving 15 bases between. Germline V gives CDR1 SGHVS, CDR2 FQNEAQ. This chain's CDR3 is CASSLTQEYYEQYF. DNA for the CDR3: TGTGCCAGCAGTTTGACACAGGAATACTACGAGCAGTACTTC.